This TCR beta chain appears in the sequencing data of a study of regulatory T cells in long-lasting Graves disease. General study results and limits: Persistent Graves' patients showed a TCR diversity that was lower than that of newly diagnosed ones.

The sample's time point: newly diagnosed GD, antithyroid drugs for less than 3 months. The TCR library was made from RNA that had been extracted from PBMCs in TRIzol. The patients included were those that came from an endocrinology department in Xi'an, China. The CDR3 runs 14 residues. Germline loops: CDR1 SGHNT, CDR2 YENEEA. This clonotype was seen only a few times. The antigen remains unidentified. One base away lies a much larger clone, so this may be a sequencing read error. CDR3-region Arm-PCR and iRepertoire HTBI primers produced the TCR beta libraries. Via MiXCR, TCRdb re-called the multiplex PCR reads, giving one row per CDR3 protein. The sample has about 500,000 distinct CDR3 sequences, roughly 15% seen once. This sample was also put to use in a study of T cells in Graves' hyperthyroidism and ophthalmopathy.

The TCR originated in a man aged 35 to 55 with Graves disease. The chain recombines TRBV11-3 with TRBJ2-5; D perhaps matches TRBD2 (6 bases). The sequenced sample was peripheral blood mononuclear cells (PBMCs), obtained at new diagnosis, from a patient treated with antithyroid drugs. CDR3 in DNA: TGTGCCAGCAGCCGGGGGACGGTAGGAGAGGCCCAGTACTTC. It yields the protein CASSRGTVGEAQYF.